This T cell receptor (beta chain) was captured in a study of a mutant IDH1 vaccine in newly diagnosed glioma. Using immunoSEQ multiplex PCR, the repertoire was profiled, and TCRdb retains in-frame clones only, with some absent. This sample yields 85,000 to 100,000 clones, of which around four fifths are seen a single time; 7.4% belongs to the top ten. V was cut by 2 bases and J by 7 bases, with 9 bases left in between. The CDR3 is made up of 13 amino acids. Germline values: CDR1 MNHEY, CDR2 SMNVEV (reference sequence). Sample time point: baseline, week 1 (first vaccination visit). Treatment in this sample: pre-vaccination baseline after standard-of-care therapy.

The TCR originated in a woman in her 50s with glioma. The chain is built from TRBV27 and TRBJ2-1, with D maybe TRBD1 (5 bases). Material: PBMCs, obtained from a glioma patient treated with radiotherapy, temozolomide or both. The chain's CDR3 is CASSLADRNEQFF. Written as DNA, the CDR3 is TGTGCCAGCAGTTTAGCCGACAGAAATGAGCAGTTCTTC.